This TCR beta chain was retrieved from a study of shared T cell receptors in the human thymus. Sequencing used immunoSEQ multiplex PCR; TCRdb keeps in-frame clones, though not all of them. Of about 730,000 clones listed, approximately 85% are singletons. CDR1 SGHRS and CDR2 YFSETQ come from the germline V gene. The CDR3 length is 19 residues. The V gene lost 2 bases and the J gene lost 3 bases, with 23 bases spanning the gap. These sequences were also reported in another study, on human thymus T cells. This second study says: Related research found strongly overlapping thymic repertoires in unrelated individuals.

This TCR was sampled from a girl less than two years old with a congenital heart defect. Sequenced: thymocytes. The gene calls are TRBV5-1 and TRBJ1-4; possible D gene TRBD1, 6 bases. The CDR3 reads CASSLQFITGPRPNEKLFF. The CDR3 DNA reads TGCGCCAGCAGCTTACAATTTATAACAGGGCCGCGCCCTAATGAAAAACTGTTTTTT.